The rows below give T cell receptor beta chains drawn from one sample of a study of T cells after yellow fever vaccination. In TCRdb, the 5' RACE reads were re-called with MiXCR into one record per CDR3 protein. In the table there are approximately 600,000 distinct CDR3 sequences, about 12% of which are singletons. Sample: PBMCs, taken on the day of the yellow fever booster vaccination. The receptors here all came from a man aged 25-40 years who received the YFV17D yellow fever vaccine. The CDR3 runs from the conserved cysteine through the conserved F or W. The D gene is left open where the match is weak. Only some rows state a clone size, as once, few, many or a class for expanded clones.

abundance: few
j_gene: TRBJ2-2
v_gene: TRBV27
d_gene: NA
CDR3nt: TGTGCCAGCAGTTTCCGGGGGCCGGATTCTTGGGGGACCGGGGAGCTGTTTTTT
CDR3aa: CASSFRGPDSWGTGELFF

abundance: NA
j_gene: TRBJ2-3
v_gene: TRBV29-1
d_gene: NA
CDR3nt: TGCAGCGTTGACGCCGGCTCGACAGATACGCAGTATTTT
CDR3aa: CSVDAGSTDTQYF

abundance: NA
j_gene: TRBJ2-2
v_gene: TRBV29-1
d_gene: NA
CDR3nt: TGCAGCGTTGTTATAGAGCCTTCGAACACCGGGGAGCTGTTTTTT
CDR3aa: CSVVIEPSNTGELFF

abundance: few
j_gene: TRBJ2-2
v_gene: TRBV29-1
d_gene: TRBD2
CDR3nt: TGCAGCGCCCGGGGACTAGCGTTATCACTTGCCGGGGAGCTGTTTTTT
CDR3aa: CSARGLALSLAGELFF

abundance: few
j_gene: TRBJ2-5
v_gene: TRBV12-3/TRBV12-4
d_gene: TRBD2
CDR3nt: TGTGCCAGCACCCCTAGGACTAGCGGGTCTCAAGAGACCCAGTACTTC
CDR3aa: CASTPRTSGSQETQYF

abundance: NA
j_gene: TRBJ2-1
v_gene: TRBV20-1
d_gene: TRBD2
CDR3nt: TGCAGTGCTGAGGGGCAGGCTAGCGGCGCCAATGAGCAGTTCTTC
CDR3aa: CSAEGQASGANEQFF

abundance: once
j_gene: TRBJ2-6
v_gene: TRBV5-8
d_gene: NA
CDR3nt: TGTGCCAGCAGCTTGGGACAATACTCCTCTGGGGCCAACGTCCTGACTTTC
CDR3aa: CASSLGQYSSGANVLTF

abundance: NA
j_gene: TRBJ2-2
v_gene: TRBV24-1
d_gene: NA
CDR3nt: TGTGCCACCAGTGATTCCCTGGGACGACCCAGCGCCGGGGAGCTGTTTTTT
CDR3aa: CATSDSLGRPSAGELFF

abundance: few
j_gene: TRBJ1-2
v_gene: TRBV5-8
d_gene: NA
CDR3nt: TGTGCCAGCAGCGCCGATATTTATGGCTACACCTTC
CDR3aa: CASSADIYGYTF

abundance: NA
j_gene: TRBJ2-2
v_gene: TRBV5-1
d_gene: TRBD2
CDR3nt: TGCGCCAGCAGCTTGTTAACGGGAGGATCCCCCGGGGAGCTGTTTTTT
CDR3aa: CASSLLTGGSPGELFF

abundance: NA
j_gene: TRBJ2-7
v_gene: TRBV4-2
d_gene: NA
CDR3nt: TGTGCCAGCAGCCAAGAACAGCGGGTGCACGAGCAGTACTTC
CDR3aa: CASSQEQRVHEQYF

abundance: once
j_gene: TRBJ2-7
v_gene: TRBV20-1
d_gene: NA
CDR3nt: TGCAGTGCTTCAGGCTCGGGAGTGCCCTACGAGCAGTACTTC
CDR3aa: CSASGSGVPYEQYF

abundance: NA
j_gene: TRBJ1-2
v_gene: TRBV7-9
d_gene: NA
CDR3nt: TGTGCCAGCAGCTTAGAGGGACCCTTC
CDR3aa: CASSLEGPF

abundance: NA
j_gene: TRBJ2-2
v_gene: TRBV5-1
d_gene: NA
CDR3nt: TGCGCCAGCAGCTTGGGGGTAGCGGAAAACACCGGGGAGCTGTTTTTT
CDR3aa: CASSLGVAENTGELFF

abundance: few
j_gene: TRBJ2-7
v_gene: TRBV7-9
d_gene: TRBD2
CDR3nt: TGTGCCAGCAGCCTCAGCGGGAAGCGGGGGAGCTCCTACGAGCAGTACTTC
CDR3aa: CASSLSGKRGSSYEQYF

abundance: NA
j_gene: TRBJ2-3
v_gene: TRBV6-2/TRBV6-3
d_gene: TRBD2
CDR3nt: TGTGCCAGCTCCTCGACGACTAGCGGGGATACAGATACGCAGTATTTT
CDR3aa: CASSSTTSGDTDTQYF

abundance: few
j_gene: TRBJ2-3
v_gene: TRBV4-1
d_gene: TRBD2
CDR3nt: TGCGCCAGCAGCCAGGGACTAGCGGGGGCCTGGGGCACAGATACGCAGTATTTT
CDR3aa: CASSQGLAGAWGTDTQYF

abundance: NA
j_gene: TRBJ2-1
v_gene: TRBV29-1
d_gene: TRBD2
CDR3nt: TGCAGCGTTGATGGTGCTAGCGGTTTTTCGGATGAGCAGTTCTTC
CDR3aa: CSVDGASGFSDEQFF

abundance: few
j_gene: TRBJ2-1
v_gene: TRBV29-1
d_gene: NA
CDR3nt: TGCAGCGCAGGAGGGGGGTACAATGAGCAGTTCTTC
CDR3aa: CSAGGGYNEQFF

abundance: few
j_gene: TRBJ1-1
v_gene: TRBV7-8
d_gene: NA
CDR3nt: TGTGCCAGCAGCTTAGGCCCTGTCACTGAAGCTTTCTTT
CDR3aa: CASSLGPVTEAFF

abundance: few
j_gene: TRBJ1-2
v_gene: TRBV30
d_gene: NA
CDR3nt: TGTGCCTGGAGTGTACAGGAAAAAATAAACTATGGCTACACCTTC
CDR3aa: CAWSVQEKINYGYTF

abundance: NA
j_gene: TRBJ2-5
v_gene: TRBV30
d_gene: TRBD1
CDR3nt: TGTGCCTGGAGTAAAACAGGGGGCCGGGAGACCCAGTACTTC
CDR3aa: CAWSKTGGRETQYF

abundance: few
j_gene: TRBJ2-7
v_gene: TRBV9
d_gene: TRBD1
CDR3nt: TGTGCCAGCAGCCCTACCGGGACAGTCCTCTACGAGCAGTACTTC
CDR3aa: CASSPTGTVLYEQYF

abundance: few
j_gene: TRBJ2-7
v_gene: TRBV20-1
d_gene: TRBD2
CDR3nt: TGCAGTGCCGTCAACGAGCAGCGGGAGAGTTTCTACGAGCAGTACTTC
CDR3aa: CSAVNEQRESFYEQYF

abundance: NA
j_gene: TRBJ2-1
v_gene: TRBV6-1
d_gene: TRBD2
CDR3nt: TGTGCCAGCAGCGGACTAGCCAAGAACAATGAGCAGTTCTTC
CDR3aa: CASSGLAKNNEQFF

abundance: few
j_gene: TRBJ2-5
v_gene: TRBV5-1
d_gene: TRBD2
CDR3nt: TGCGCCAGCAGCTTGGTGCCGATACTAGCGGGACCACAAGAGACCCAGTACTTC
CDR3aa: CASSLVPILAGPQETQYF

abundance: few
j_gene: TRBJ2-4
v_gene: TRBV6-1
d_gene: NA
CDR3nt: TGTGCCAGCAGTGAAAAGGGGGCCAAAAACATTCAGTACTTC
CDR3aa: CASSEKGAKNIQYF

abundance: NA
j_gene: TRBJ2-1
v_gene: TRBV7-8
d_gene: TRBD2
CDR3nt: TGTGCCAGCAGCAAACTAGCGGAGAGCTCCTACAATGAGCAGTTCTTC
CDR3aa: CASSKLAESSYNEQFF

abundance: few
j_gene: TRBJ2-4
v_gene: TRBV12-3/TRBV12-4
d_gene: TRBD2
CDR3nt: TGTGCCAGCAGTTTGGGACTAGCGGGAGGAAACCAAAACATTCAGTACTTC
CDR3aa: CASSLGLAGGNQNIQYF

abundance: NA
j_gene: TRBJ1-2
v_gene: TRBV20-1
d_gene: TRBD1
CDR3nt: TGCAGTGCTAGGTTAGGACAGGGATTCGGCTACACCTTC
CDR3aa: CSARLGQGFGYTF

abundance: NA
j_gene: TRBJ2-7
v_gene: TRBV12-3/TRBV12-4
d_gene: NA
CDR3nt: TGTGCCAGCAGTTTCCAAGGACAGAAGCTACGAGAGCAGTACTTC
CDR3aa: CASSFQGQKLREQYF

abundance: many
j_gene: TRBJ2-2
v_gene: TRBV25-1
d_gene: NA
CDR3nt: TGTGCCAGCAGTGTGGACGGGGGCACCGGGGAGCTGTTTTTT
CDR3aa: CASSVDGGTGELFF

abundance: few
j_gene: TRBJ2-7
v_gene: TRBV24-1
d_gene: TRBD2
CDR3nt: TGTGCCACCAGTGATGCGGGGGGGGGACAGCTTACCTACGAGCAGTACTTC
CDR3aa: CATSDAGGGQLTYEQYF

abundance: few
j_gene: TRBJ2-3
v_gene: TRBV7-8
d_gene: NA
CDR3nt: TGTGCCAGCAGCTCCTTTTTGGAGGTTACTCCTAGCACAGATACGCAGTATTTT
CDR3aa: CASSSFLEVTPSTDTQYF

abundance: NA
j_gene: TRBJ2-3
v_gene: TRBV18
d_gene: NA
CDR3nt: TGTGCCAGCTCACCTGACTATACGCAGTATTTT
CDR3aa: CASSPDYTQYF

abundance: NA
j_gene: TRBJ2-5
v_gene: TRBV30
d_gene: NA
CDR3nt: TGTGCCTGGACCCGTACTCAGACCCAGTACTTC
CDR3aa: CAWTRTQTQYF

abundance: few
j_gene: TRBJ2-2
v_gene: TRBV5-1
d_gene: NA
CDR3nt: TGCGCCAGCATCCAGGGGAACACCGGGGAGCTGTTTTTT
CDR3aa: CASIQGNTGELFF

abundance: NA
j_gene: TRBJ1-6
v_gene: TRBV24-1
d_gene: NA
CDR3nt: TGTGCCACCAGGCGCCGGGTAACCGATAATTCACCCCTCCACTTT
CDR3aa: CATRRRVTDNSPLHF

abundance: NA
j_gene: TRBJ1-6
v_gene: TRBV15
d_gene: NA
CDR3nt: TGTGCCACCAGCAGTCGGAATTCACCCCTCCACTTT
CDR3aa: CATSSRNSPLHF

abundance: NA
j_gene: TRBJ1-6
v_gene: TRBV3-1
d_gene: NA
CDR3nt: TGTGCCAGCAGCGACCGGGGCTATAATTCACCCCTCCACTTT
CDR3aa: CASSDRGYNSPLHF

abundance: few
j_gene: TRBJ2-2
v_gene: TRBV20-1
d_gene: NA
CDR3nt: TGCAGTGCTAGAGATACAGGGACCGGGGAGCTGTTTTTT
CDR3aa: CSARDTGTGELFF

abundance: few
j_gene: TRBJ2-1
v_gene: TRBV27
d_gene: TRBD1
CDR3nt: TGTGCCAGCAGTTTAATGACAGGGTTTACTAGGCTTGGGCAGTTCTTC
CDR3aa: CASSLMTGFTRLGQFF

abundance: many
j_gene: TRBJ1-5
v_gene: TRBV7-9
d_gene: TRBD1
CDR3nt: TGTGCCAGCAGCCGGGGGACAGGGGGAGAGCCCCAGCATTTT
CDR3aa: CASSRGTGGEPQHF

abundance: NA
j_gene: TRBJ2-5
v_gene: TRBV18
d_gene: NA
CDR3nt: TGTGCCAGCTCACCCGTCAGTAAGGAGACCCAGTACTTC
CDR3aa: CASSPVSKETQYF

abundance: NA
j_gene: TRBJ2-1
v_gene: TRBV20-1
d_gene: TRBD2
CDR3nt: TGCAGTGCTAGAGATTGGGGGACTAGGTACAATGAGCAGTTCTTC
CDR3aa: CSARDWGTRYNEQFF

abundance: NA
j_gene: TRBJ2-3
v_gene: TRBV20-1
d_gene: NA
CDR3nt: TGCAGTGTCCCAGGGGAGAGCACAGATACGCAGTATTTT
CDR3aa: CSVPGESTDTQYF